Following are 3 T cell receptor beta chains from one sample sequenced in a study of CD8+ T cells in alopecia areata. Isolated RNA was reverse transcribed into cDNA used as the sequencing template. Sequencing used immunoSEQ multiplex PCR; TCRdb keeps in-frame clones, though not all of them. The sample lists about 150,000 clones, less than 70% occurring once. Treatment denoted: oral pan-JAK inhibitor, 5-10 mg twice daily. Sequenced material: CD4+ T cells sorted from blood, taken at week 4, from a patient treated with tofacitinib. These TCRs come from a human donor with alopecia areata.

The chain is built from TRBV7-2 and TRBJ2-3; a weak D match, TRBD1 (6 bases). The CDR3 has 14 amino acids. Trimming cost V 3 bases and J 5 bases, with 12 bases left between them. Germline-derived CDR1 and CDR2 are SGHTA and FQGNSA. CDR3 sequence reads: CASSFGVGGDTQYF. The CDR3, as DNA: TGTGCCAGCAGCTTCGGGGTAGGGGGAGATACGCAGTATTTT.

This chain joins TRBV7-2 and TRBJ1-6; no firm D call. CDR3 size: 13 residues. Germline V gene data show CDR1 as SGHTA and CDR2 as FQGNSA. The ends were cut back, 6 bases at V and 10 bases at J, with 13 bases in the middle. This chain's CDR3 is CASSNGRGSPLHF. Written as DNA, the CDR3 is TGTGCCAGCAGTAACGGGCGTGGATCACCCCTCCACTTT.

V gene TRBV25-1 combines with J gene TRBJ2-2; D is ambiguous. The CDR3 totals 11 residues. Trimming left V 2 bases short and J 9 bases short, with 4 bases between. The germline V gene has CDR1 MGHDK and CDR2 SYGVNS. CDR3 DNA: TGTGCCAGCAGTGAAGCCCGGGAGCTGTTTTTT. Translated, it gives CASSEARELFF. The whole variable domain, filled in from reference TRBV25-1 and TRBJ2-2, reads EADIYQTPRYLVIGTGKKITLECSQTMGHDKMYWYQQDPGMELHLIHYSYGVNSTEKGDLSSESTVSRIRTEHFPLTLESARPSHTSQYLCASSEARELFFGEGSRLTVL.